This T cell receptor (beta chain) came from a study of CD8 T cells in ankylosing spondylitis. Findings of the study overall: Researchers report that disease-linked clones proved CD8+ and relatively rare in peripheral blood. A TCR beta motif of eight highly homologous variants appeared characteristic of ankylosing spondylitis blood.

The CDR3 runs to 14 residues. Germline values: CDR1 SGHTA, CDR2 FQGNSA. Between the trimmed V and J ends, which lost 2 bases and 4 bases, there was a span of 8 bases. TCR beta libraries were made by quantitative 5'-RACE with molecular barcodes. TCRdb recomputed calls from the 5' RACE reads with MiXCR, one row per CDR3 protein. The sample contains 700,000 to 850,000 distinct CDR3 sequences, about an eighth of which appear only once. Details on this clonotype: Its antigen is not identified.

This clonotype originated in a male donor with ankylosing spondylitis. The source material was blood, either unsorted or a sorted T cell fraction (not recorded which). This sequence joins TRBV7-2 and TRBJ1-4; D gene uncertain. CDR3 sequence (DNA): TGTGCCAGCAGCTTAACACGGGGTAATGAAAAACTGTTTTTT. Its translation is CASSLTRGNEKLFF.